This T cell receptor (beta chain) is from a study of cytotoxic CD8 clonotypes in ibrutinib-treated CLL. Study-wide background: The study recorded mean values of about 260,000 productive templates and 100,000 or so productive rearrangements per sample.

Study findings and constraints: Under treatment, the uncommon public clonotypes either contracted or remained stable.

V shed 7 bases and J 8 bases; nucleotides not matched to a gene: 10. There are 16 residues in the CDR3. The germline CDR1 and CDR2 sequences are SGHTA and FQGNSA. On this clone itself: Its specificity is unknown.

Only in-frame clones appear in the TCRdb table, and some are missing; sequencing was by immunoSEQ multiplex PCR. This sample carries some 290,000 clones, around four fifths of them seen once, and the ten largest clones take roughly 7%. The chain employs TRBV7-2 and TRBJ2-1; 14 bases are shared with TRBD2. The sequences come from PBMCs, collected before ibrutinib treatment. The receptor was isolated from a human donor with chronic lymphocytic leukemia. The CDR3 DNA reads TGTGCCAGCACGGGACTAGCGGGAGTTTTAGGGGATGAGCAGTTCTTC. This encodes CASTGLAGVLGDEQFF.